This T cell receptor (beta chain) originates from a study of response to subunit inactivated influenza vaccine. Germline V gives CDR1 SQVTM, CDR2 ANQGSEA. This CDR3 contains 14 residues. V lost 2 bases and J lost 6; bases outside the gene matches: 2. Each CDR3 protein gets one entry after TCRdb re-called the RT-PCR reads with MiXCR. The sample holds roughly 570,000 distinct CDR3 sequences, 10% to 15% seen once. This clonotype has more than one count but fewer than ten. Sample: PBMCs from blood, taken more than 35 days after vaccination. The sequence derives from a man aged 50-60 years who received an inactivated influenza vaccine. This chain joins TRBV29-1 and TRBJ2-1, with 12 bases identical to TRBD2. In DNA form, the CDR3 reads TGCAGCGTTGAAAGGACTAGCGGGGTCAATGAGCAGTTCTTC. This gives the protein CSVERTSGVNEQFF.